This T cell receptor (beta chain) came from a study of human T cells and chemical hapten exposure (dated by TCRdb to 2020 to 2023). Regarding the complete study: For sensitization, 2% DPC in acetone was applied to a 2 cm by 2 cm area of upper inner arm skin. Alopecia areata with under or over 50% scalp involvement, alopecia totalis and alopecia universalis were represented in the patient cohort, which was mostly female. Blood samples were taken from patients before sensitization (week 0) and at 2, 6 and about 24 weeks after DPC sensitization. Throughout the approximately 22-week study period, patients were also given weekly therapeutic DPC doses on the scalp. Libraries were pooled for sequencing, and per-sample TCR yields varied mainly because of small differences in library volumes within the pool. Patch testing was done on the upper back using Finn chambers containing 0.01% DPC, and results were scored after 6 days according to International Contact Dermatitis Research Group standards. Blood for TCR sequencing was provided by twenty-nine alopecia patients at one to four time points (pre-sensitization, 2, 6 and 24 weeks). This study followed changes in the peripheral blood TCR repertoire in vivo during primary and secondary sensitization of alopecia patients to the hapten diphenylcyclopropenone (DPC). Overall results and qualifications from the work: Patch test score correlated positively with the number of PT1 expanded TCRs, reaching significance at thresholds 8, 16 and 32 but not at 4. Alopecia, a presumed autoimmune disease, was present in all patients, so the immune response of the patients might differ from that of healthy individuals. After repeated subsampling, changes were observed in the strength of the expansion versus patch-test correlation and in the threshold at which the correlation became significant. Compared with pre-sensitization or healthy control sets, expanded TCRs formed significantly more large CDR3 similarity clusters, which is consistent with antigen-driven responses. No change with DPC sensitization was found in the number of TCRs above 1 in 1000 frequency, and no evidence of global repertoire structure alterations was found.

The intended sense of this specimen's time point label: pre-sensitization, week 0. Interpreted using the paper, the treatment or condition label stands for: therapeutic diphenylcyclopropenone sensitization with weekly scalp DPC. At each patch-test visit, blood was drawn before the patch test was applied. To be eligible, patients had to be aged 18 to 70, diagnosed with alopecia and judged suitable for DPC therapy, while pregnant patients were excluded. Total RNA was extracted from unfractionated whole blood collected in Tempus Blood RNA tubes. At least ten counts were recorded for this clonotype. The antigen this receptor binds is unknown. No much larger clone is present one base from it, and per-base qualities are unavailable. The library was generated by RACE. For sequencing, a NextSeq 500 was employed. During library preparation, unique molecular identifiers were attached to individual cDNA molecules so that TCRs could be counted in a quantitative, reproducible way. For every blood RNA sample, sequencing covered both the TCR alpha and TCR beta chains. The study's processing was this. Samples had a median of approximately 93,000 TCRs, with a range from about 23,224 to 700,000. The Decombinator software suite was used to annotate V, J and CDR3 in the TCR reads. For PS versus PT1 abundance plots, all samples were subsampled to the same number of TCRs (28,000). Expanded TCRs were defined as absent before sensitization and observed at least eight times at the 2-week time point. In-frame beta chains were kept once TCRdb had trimmed the public reads at Q25 with fastp and called clones with MiXCR. When rows share a CDR3 protein, they turn into one entry using the most common DNA and genes. TCRdb's processing, not the authors', yielded these V and J calls. The table for this sample lists 50,000 to 65,000 distinct CDR3 sequences; around 7% of them were counted only once. The ten biggest clones cover roughly 1.7% of the sample.

Trimming accounts for 1 base at V and 5 bases at J, while the number of junction bases matched to no gene is 6. For CDR1 and CDR2, the germline V gene lists SGHRS and YFSETQ. From its cysteine to its phenylalanine, the CDR3 spans 15 amino acids. Only the CDR3 DNA is retained, 45 bases long and in frame from the first base. The sequencing here drew on whole blood, taken in connection with sensitization to the hapten diphenylcyclopropenone (DPC). The sequence links TRBV5-1 to TRBJ1-5; TRBD1 matches 7 bases in the middle. This receptor was taken from a woman under 40 with alopecia areata. Some clones in this sample may be carry-over from other donors' samples. The DNA is TGCGCCAGCAGCTTGACAGGGGAGGGGGATCAGCCCCAGCATTTT. Its protein reads: CASSLTGEGDQPQHF.